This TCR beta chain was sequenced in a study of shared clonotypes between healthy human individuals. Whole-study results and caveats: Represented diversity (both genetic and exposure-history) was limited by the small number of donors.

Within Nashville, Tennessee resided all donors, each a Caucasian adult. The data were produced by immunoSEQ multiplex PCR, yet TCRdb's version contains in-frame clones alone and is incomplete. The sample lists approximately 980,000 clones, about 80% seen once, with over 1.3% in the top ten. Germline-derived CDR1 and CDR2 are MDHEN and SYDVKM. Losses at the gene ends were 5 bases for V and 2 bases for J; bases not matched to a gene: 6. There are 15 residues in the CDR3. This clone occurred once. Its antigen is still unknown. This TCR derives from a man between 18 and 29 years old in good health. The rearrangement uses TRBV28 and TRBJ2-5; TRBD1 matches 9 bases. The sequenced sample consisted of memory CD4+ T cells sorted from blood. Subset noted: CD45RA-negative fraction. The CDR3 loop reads CASSTGGRGQETQYF. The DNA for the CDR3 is TGTGCCAGCAGTACAGGGGGCAGGGGGCAAGAGACCCAGTACTTC.